These 20 T cell receptor beta chains were all obtained from the same sample, sequenced in a study of blood T cell repertoires in COVID-19 (dated by TCRdb to about 2020). The library was obtained by the immunoSEQ multiplex PCR assay. Here the immuneACCESS table is served through TCRdb, limited to in-frame sequences with V and J called. Missing clones are a known gap in these copies; in checked studies unresolved V genes cover under half, and the rest lacks a known reason. The sample table holds around 110,000 clones, of which 90% were seen once. The ten top clones hold 1.8% of the sample. The sample consisted of peripheral blood. Receptor source: a human donor with active COVID-19. The donor label of this sample is uncertain.

This rearrangement joins TRBV6-5 to TRBJ1-1; D unclear. The germline V and J ends were trimmed by 6 bases and 2 bases, with 10 bases remaining between them. Germline V gene sequence: CDR1 MNHEY, CDR2 SVGAGI. CDR3 length: 13 amino acids. CDR3 in DNA: TGTGCCAGCAGGCCGACATTCAACACTGAAGCTTTCTTT. Encoded protein: CASRPTFNTEAFF.

The gene calls are TRBV27 and TRBJ2-7; perhaps TRBD1 as D (6 bases). The ends were cut back, 3 bases at V and 2 bases at J, with 17 bases in the middle. CDR3 length: 16 residues. Germline lookup yields CDR1 MNHEY and CDR2 SMNVEV (reference sequence). CDR3 region: CASSFSSRDKAYEQYF. The CDR3 DNA is TGTGCCAGCAGTTTTAGCTCCCGGGACAAAGCCTACGAGCAGTACTTC.

This sequence joins TRBV18 and TRBJ1-2; 8 nucleotides agree with TRBD1. Trimming removed 3 bases from V and 3 bases from J; junction bases left unmatched: 3. CDR1 and CDR2 (germline): KGHSH, LQKENI. The CDR3 has 14 residues. The CDR3 DNA sequence: TGTGCCAGCTCACCCCAGGGGGCTGACTATGGCTACACCTTC. Amino acid sequence: CASSPQGADYGYTF.

This clone was detected once. The chain joins TRBV28 to TRBJ2-1; 7 nucleotides agree with TRBD2. CDR1 and CDR2 (germline): MDHEN, SYDVKM. This CDR3 region has 15 residues. V lost 6 bases, J lost 0 bases, and 5 bases stayed unmatched. In nucleotides, the CDR3 is TGTGCCAGCAGGGGGGGGGTCAGCTCCTACAATGAGCAGTTCTTC. Protein: CASRGGVSSYNEQFF.

V usage is TRBV10-2 and J usage is TRBJ2-5; the match to TRBD2 covers 11 bases. The germline V gene encodes CDR1 WSHSY and CDR2 SAAADI. V lost 7 bases to trimming and J lost 2 bases; unmatched junction nucleotides: 3. The CDR3 loop spans 14 amino acids. CDR3: CASKVAGGQETQYF. The CDR3 DNA follows: TGCGCCAGCAAAGTAGCGGGGGGGCAAGAGACCCAGTACTTC.

V usage is TRBV5-1 and J usage is TRBJ2-7; D might be TRBD1 (6 bases). Germline V lookup: CDR1 SGHRS, CDR2 YFSETQ. This CDR3 comprises 14 residues. Trimming shortened V by 4 bases and J by 9 bases, and 20 bases separated the two germline ends. CDR3 residues: CASSTGQNGSPQYF. CDR3 DNA: TGCGCCAGCAGCACCGGACAGAATGGATCGCCGCAGTACTTC. Filled out from reference TRBV5-1 and TRBJ2-7, the complete variable domain reads KAGVTQTPRYLIKTRGQQVTLSCSPISGHRSVSWYQQTPGQGLQFLFEYFSETQRNKGNFPGRFSGRQFSNSRSEMNVSTLELGDSALYLCASSTGQNGSPQYFGPGTRLTVT.

This rearrangement joins TRBV18 to TRBJ2-5; TRBD1 matches at 8 bases. CDR3 size: 15 residues. Germline V CDR1 and CDR2: KGHSH, LQKENI. V shed 4 bases and J 5 bases; nucleotides not matched to a gene: 9. CDR3 sequence (DNA): TGTGCCAGCTCACAAAATGCAGGGGGCGAGGAGACCCAGTACTTC. Translated: CASSQNAGGEETQYF.

The genes are TRBV2 and TRBJ1-6; 7 nucleotides match TRBD1. Germline CDR1 is SNHLY and CDR2 is FYNNEI. The CDR3 runs to 13 residues. CDR3 nucleotide sequence: TGTGGAGCGAAAGGGGGCGGGAATTCACCCCTCCACTTT. Amino acid sequence: CGAKGGGNSPLHF.

The rearrangement joins TRBV5-6 to TRBJ2-3, with 9 bases matching TRBD1. Unmatched junction bases numbered 3, after V lost 4 bases and J lost 3 bases. This CDR3 is built from 14 residues. The germline gives CDR1 SGHDT, CDR2 YYEEEE. CDR3 protein: CASSIGQGTDTQYF. Here the CDR3 DNA reads TGTGCCAGCAGCATAGGACAGGGGACAGATACGCAGTATTTT.

The V and J genes are TRBV30 and TRBJ1-4; 8 bases map to TRBD1. Germline CDR1 reads GTSNPN; CDR2 reads SVGIG (reference sequence). This CDR3 has 14 residues. Trimming at V came to 2 bases and at J to 8 bases, leaving 7 bases not matched to a gene. The CDR3 here is CAWSLVRGREKLFF. CDR3 sequence (DNA): TGTGCCTGGAGTCTCGTCAGGGGGCGGGAAAAACTGTTTTTT.

CDR3 protein: CASSQVWANTEAFF. The DNA for the CDR3 is TGCGCCAGCAGCCAAGTGTGGGCGAACACTGAAGCTTTCTTT. The rearrangement links TRBV4-3 to TRBJ1-1; D unresolved. CDR1 and CDR2 from the germline V gene are LGHNA and YSLEER. This CDR3 comprises 14 residues. The V end lost 1 base, the J end lost 1 base, and 7 bases lay between the germline ends.

The chain combines TRBV5-6 with TRBJ2-5; 12 bases fit TRBD1. Trimming removed 0 bases from V and 1 base from J; junction bases left unmatched: 1. The CDR3 covers 16 residues. Looked up from germline, CDR1 is SGHDT and CDR2 is YYEEEE. CDR3 DNA: TGTGCCAGCAGCTTGGGGGACAGGGGGCGCCAAGAGACCCAGTACTTC. It encodes CASSLGDRGRQETQYF.

J is TRBJ2-3 and V is TRBV7-2, with D perhaps matching TRBD2 (6 bases). The germline V gene has CDR1 SGHTA and CDR2 FQGNSA. The CDR3 spans 14 residues. Trimming shortened V by 1 base and J by 7 bases, and 12 bases separated the two germline ends. The CDR3 DNA reads TGTGCCAGCAGCTTAGAGACGGGGGATAATACGCAGTATTTT. Protein sequence: CASSLETGDNTQYF.

CDR3 in amino acids: CSVEDSYEQYF. CDR3 sequence (DNA): TGCAGCGTCGAGGACAGCTACGAGCAGTACTTC. V gene TRBV29-1 combines with J gene TRBJ2-7; maybe TRBD1 (6 bases). Germline lookup yields CDR1 SQVTM and CDR2 ANQGSEA. CDR3 length: 11 amino acids. Trimming pared 6 bases from V and 3 bases from J, leaving 9 bases between.

This chain's CDR3 is CASSPGQKNTEAFF. The CDR3, as DNA: TGTGCCAGCAGCCCGGGACAGAAGAACACTGAAGCTTTCTTT. The rearrangement links TRBV6-6 to TRBJ1-1, with 7 positions matching TRBD1. This CDR3 comprises 14 residues. V gave up 6 bases and J gave up 1 base; unmatched junction bases: 5. Germline assignment: CDR1 MNHNY and CDR2 SVGAGI (reference sequence).

The V gene is TRBV19, the J gene TRBJ1-2, with 8 bases that match TRBD1. The junction had 4 bases not matched to a gene; V was cut back by 4 bases and J by 3 bases. The CDR3 totals 14 residues. Germline CDR1 LNHDA, CDR2 SQIVND (reference sequence). The CDR3 here is CASSTDRDDYGYTF. The CDR3 bases are TGTGCCAGTAGTACGGACAGGGATGACTATGGCTACACCTTC.

The chain couples TRBV6-5 to TRBJ2-7; D remains unclear. V was shortened by 4 bases and J by 3 bases, with 4 bases between the two germline ends. This CDR3 comprises 11 residues. Germline values: CDR1 MNHEY, CDR2 SVGAGI. CDR3 in amino acids: CASSSVYEQYF. DNA of the CDR3: TGTGCCAGCAGTTCGGTCTACGAGCAGTACTTC.

The gene calls are TRBV20-1 and TRBJ2-7; a weak D match, TRBD1 (6 bases). Trimming shortened V by 3 bases and J by 3 bases, and 12 bases separated the two germline ends. The germline gives CDR1 DFQATT, CDR2 SNEGSKA (reference sequence). The CDR3 has 13 residues. The CDR3 nucleotides are TGCAGTGCTAGTACAGGGAAATTCTACGAGCAGTACTTC. The encoded protein is CSASTGKFYEQYF.

The V call is TRBV4-2, the J call TRBJ2-2, with 9 bases lining up with TRBD2. V was clipped by 0 bases and J by 0 bases; unmatched bases: 5. The CDR3 loop spans 18 amino acids. Germline V gene lookup returns CDR1 LGHNA and CDR2 YNFKEQ. For the CDR3, the DNA is TGTGCCAGCAGCCAAGATCTTGGCGGGGGGGCGAACACCGGGGAGCTGTTTTTT. Its translation: CASSQDLGGGANTGELFF.

The chain combines TRBV6-1 with TRBJ2-2; 8 bases agree with TRBD1. CDR1 and CDR2 from the germline V gene are MNHNS and SASEGT. The CDR3 loop spans 16 amino acids. Unmatched junction bases numbered 6, after V lost 4 bases and J lost 2 bases. The chain's CDR3 is CASSVRTGTNTGELFF. The CDR3, as DNA: TGTGCCAGCAGTGTTCGGACAGGGACTAACACCGGGGAGCTGTTTTTT.